This TCR beta chain was recovered during a study of blood T cell repertoires in COVID-19. Overall study: Spain, Italy and the United States supplied samples that represented acute and convalescent COVID-19. PBMCs, B-cell-depleted T cells, or T cells provided the cDNA or gDNA that made up the material.

As processed by the authors: Amplification of reference gene primers provided the estimated nucleated cell counts. The table came from immunoSEQ multiplex PCR; TCRdb's copy has only in-frame clones and leaves some out. V, J and clone size derive from that table, while D and trimming were established from the DNA sequence. The table lists about 260,000 clones, almost 85% of them singletons, with under 2% in the top ten. Germline CDR1 LGHNA, CDR2 YSLEER. The V gene lost 9 bases and the J gene lost 0 bases, with 15 bases spanning the gap. The CDR3 extends over 15 amino acids. This TCR was recovered from an elderly woman with acute or convalescent COVID-19. The chain combines TRBV4-3 with TRBJ1-3, with D possibly matching TRBD1 (5 bases). Sequences were obtained from peripheral blood. CDR3 DNA: TGCGCCAGTACCCCGGGACTCATCTCTGGAAACACCATATATTTT. It translates to CASTPGLISGNTIYF.